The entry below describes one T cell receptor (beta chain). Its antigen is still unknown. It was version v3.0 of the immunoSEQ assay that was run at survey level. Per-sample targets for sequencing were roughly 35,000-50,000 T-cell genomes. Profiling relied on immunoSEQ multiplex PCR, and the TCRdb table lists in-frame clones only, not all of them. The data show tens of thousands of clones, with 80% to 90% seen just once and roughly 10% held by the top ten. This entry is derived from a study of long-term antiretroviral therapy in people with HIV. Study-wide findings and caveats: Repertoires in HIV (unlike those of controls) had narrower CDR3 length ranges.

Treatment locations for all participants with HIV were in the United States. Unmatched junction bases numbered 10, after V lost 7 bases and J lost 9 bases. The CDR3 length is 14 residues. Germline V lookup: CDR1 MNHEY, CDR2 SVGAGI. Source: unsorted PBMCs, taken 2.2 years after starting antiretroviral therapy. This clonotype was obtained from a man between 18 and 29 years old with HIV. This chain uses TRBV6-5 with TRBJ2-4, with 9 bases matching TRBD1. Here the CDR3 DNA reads TGTGCCAGCACCCGGGGGGACAGGGATAGCATTCAGTACTTC. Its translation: CASTRGDRDSIQYF.